The source of this TCR beta chain is a study of T cells in Graves' hyperthyroidism and ophthalmopathy. Whole-study findings and limits: The authors' 13 V-J model separated ophthalmopathy from stable hyperthyroidism.

This clonotype was observed many times. Its matching antigen is unknown. Disease duration under 2 months; hyperthyroidism patients were aged 18 to 65. Not enrolled were patients with uncontrolled infection, other autoimmune disease, pregnancy or lactation. Diagnoses used clinical symptoms, serum thyroxine and TRAb, thyroid ultrasound and orbital computed tomography. RNA transcripts yielded amplified TCR beta CDR3 regions. The primer set for the first-round RT-PCR of the TCR CDR3 was HTBI. TCRdb itself ran the multiplex PCR reads through MiXCR, one entry per CDR3 protein. Here the sample spans some 300,000 distinct CDR3 sequences, about 15% being singletons. The sequenced material came from blood. This clonotype was obtained from a man aged 30 to 45 with Graves' hyperthyroidism.

CDR3 protein: CAWMWTSGSEQYF. CDR3 nucleotides: TGTGCCTGGATGTGGACTAGCGGGAGCGAGCAGTACTTC. The chain carries TRBV30 and TRBJ2-7; 13 bases align to TRBD2. CDR1 and CDR2 (germline): GTSNPN, SVGIG (reference sequence). Trimming removed 4 bases from V and 6 bases from J; junction bases left unmatched: 3. The CDR3 spans 13 residues.